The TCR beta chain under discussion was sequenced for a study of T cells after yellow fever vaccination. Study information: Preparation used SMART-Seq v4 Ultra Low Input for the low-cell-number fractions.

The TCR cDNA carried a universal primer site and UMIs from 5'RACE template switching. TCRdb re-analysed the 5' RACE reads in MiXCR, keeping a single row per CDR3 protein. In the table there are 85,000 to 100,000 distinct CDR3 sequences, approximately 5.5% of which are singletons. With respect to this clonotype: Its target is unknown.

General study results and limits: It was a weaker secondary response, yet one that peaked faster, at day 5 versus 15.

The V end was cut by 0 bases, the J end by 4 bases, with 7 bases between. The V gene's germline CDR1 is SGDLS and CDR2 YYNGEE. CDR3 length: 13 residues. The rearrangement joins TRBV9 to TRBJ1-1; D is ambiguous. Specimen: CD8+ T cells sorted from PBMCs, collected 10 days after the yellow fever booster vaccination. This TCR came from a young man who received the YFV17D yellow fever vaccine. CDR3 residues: CASSVVEGTEAFF. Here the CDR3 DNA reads TGTGCCAGCAGCGTAGTCGAGGGCACTGAAGCTTTCTTT.